One TCR beta chain is described in this entry. These data are taken from a study of follicular helper T cells after annual influenza vaccination. Trimming shortened V by 1 base and J by 6 bases, and 16 bases separated the two germline ends. Germline values: CDR1 SGHTA, CDR2 FQGTGA. This CDR3 has 15 amino acids. TCRB sequencing was done at Survey resolution level. Clones were read by immunoSEQ multiplex PCR, and TCRdb kept only the in-frame ones, dropping some. The repertoire holds 8,500 to 9,000 clones, with over 80% as singletons. The time point here: 2013-2014 season, 7 days after vaccination. This chain uses TRBV7-3 with TRBJ2-7; D uncertain. The receptor was isolated from an adult who received the influenza vaccine. The input for sequencing was CXCR5+ CD38- circulating T follicular helper cells from blood, taken 7 days after influenza vaccination. The subset is: circulating Tfh, non-naive CD4+CXCR5+PD-1+ (ICOS+CD38+ or ICOS-CD38-). The CDR3 protein is CASSLNRRSLGEQYF. The DNA for the CDR3 is TGTGCCAGCAGCTTAAATCGTCGGAGTCTTGGCGAGCAGTACTTC.